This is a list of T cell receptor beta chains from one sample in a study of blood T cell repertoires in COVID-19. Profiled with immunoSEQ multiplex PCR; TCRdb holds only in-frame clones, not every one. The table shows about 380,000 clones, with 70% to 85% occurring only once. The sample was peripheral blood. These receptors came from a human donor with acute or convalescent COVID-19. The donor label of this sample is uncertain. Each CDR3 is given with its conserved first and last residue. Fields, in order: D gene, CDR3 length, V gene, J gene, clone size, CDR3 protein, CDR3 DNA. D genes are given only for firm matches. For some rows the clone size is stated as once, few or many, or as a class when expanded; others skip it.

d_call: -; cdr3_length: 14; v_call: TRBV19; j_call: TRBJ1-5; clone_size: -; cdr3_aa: CASSIGAGGQPQHF; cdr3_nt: TGTGCCAGTAGTATAGGGGCCGGAGGGCAGCCCCAGCATTTT
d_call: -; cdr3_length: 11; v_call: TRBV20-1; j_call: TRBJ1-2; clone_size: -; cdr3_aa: CRTEGNYGYTF; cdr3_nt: TGCAGAACGGAGGGTAACTATGGCTACACCTTC
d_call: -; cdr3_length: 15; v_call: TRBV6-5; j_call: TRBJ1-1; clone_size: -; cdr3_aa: CASSYSGAADTEAFF; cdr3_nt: TGTGCCAGCAGTTACTCTGGGGCCGCGGACACTGAAGCTTTCTTT
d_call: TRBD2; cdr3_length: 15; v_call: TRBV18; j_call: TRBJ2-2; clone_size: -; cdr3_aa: CASSPGLAGAGELFF; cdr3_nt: TGTGCCAGCTCACCTGGACTAGCGGGAGCCGGGGAGCTGTTTTTT
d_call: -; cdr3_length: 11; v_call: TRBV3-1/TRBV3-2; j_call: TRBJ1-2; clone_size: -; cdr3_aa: CASSQDGGYTF; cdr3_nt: TGTGCCAGCAGCCAAGATGGCGGCTACACCTTC
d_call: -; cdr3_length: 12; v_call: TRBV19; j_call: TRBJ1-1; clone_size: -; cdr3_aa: CASSEKTVAAFF; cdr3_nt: TGTGCCAGTAGCGAAAAGACAGTCGCAGCTTTCTTT
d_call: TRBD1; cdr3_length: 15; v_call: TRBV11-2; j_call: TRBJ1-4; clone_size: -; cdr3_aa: CASSLIDRGSEKLFF; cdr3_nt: TGTGCCAGCAGCTTAATTGACAGGGGGAGTGAAAAACTGTTTTTT
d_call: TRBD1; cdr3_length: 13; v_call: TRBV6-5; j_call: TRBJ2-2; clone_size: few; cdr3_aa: CAIDRENTGELFF; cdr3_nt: TGTGCCATCGACAGGGAGAACACCGGGGAGCTGTTTTTT
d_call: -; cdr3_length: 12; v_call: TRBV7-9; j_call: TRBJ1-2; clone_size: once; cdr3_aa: CASSLRPQGYTF; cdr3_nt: TGTGCCAGCAGCTTGAGGCCGCAAGGCTACACCTTC
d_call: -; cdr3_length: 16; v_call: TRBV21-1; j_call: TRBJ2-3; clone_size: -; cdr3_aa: CASSRLGLAATDTQYF; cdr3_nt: TGTGCCAGCAGTAGACTGGGACTAGCGGCCACAGATACGCAGTATTTT
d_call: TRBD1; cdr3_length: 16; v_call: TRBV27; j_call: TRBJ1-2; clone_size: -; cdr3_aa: CASTGTGGISSSGYTF; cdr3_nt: TGTGCCAGCACCGGAACAGGGGGGATTAGTTCGAGTGGCTACACCTTC
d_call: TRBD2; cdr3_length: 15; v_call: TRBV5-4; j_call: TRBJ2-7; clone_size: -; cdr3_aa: CASSLGLAETYEQYF; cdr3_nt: TGTGCCAGCAGCTTGGGCCTAGCGGAAACCTACGAGCAGTACTTC
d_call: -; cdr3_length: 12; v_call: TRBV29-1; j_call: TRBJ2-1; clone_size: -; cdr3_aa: CSVEGGGNEQFF; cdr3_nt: TGCAGCGTTGAAGGCGGTGGAAATGAGCAGTTCTTC
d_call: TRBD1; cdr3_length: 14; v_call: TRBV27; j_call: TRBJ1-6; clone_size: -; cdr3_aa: CASSLLGDSRPLHF; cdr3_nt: TGTGCCAGCAGTTTATTAGGGGACAGTAGACCCCTCCACTTT
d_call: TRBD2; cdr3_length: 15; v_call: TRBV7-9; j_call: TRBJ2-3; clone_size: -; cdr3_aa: CASSSTSGRSDTQYF; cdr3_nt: TGTGCCAGCAGCTCGACTAGCGGGAGATCGGATACGCAGTATTTT
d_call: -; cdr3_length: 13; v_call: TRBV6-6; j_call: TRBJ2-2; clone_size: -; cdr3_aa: CASSPTSTGELFF; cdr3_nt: TGTGCCAGCAGTCCTACTAGCACCGGGGAGCTGTTTTTT
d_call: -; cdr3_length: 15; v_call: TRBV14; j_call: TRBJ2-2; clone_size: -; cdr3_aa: CASSQVQGNTGELFF; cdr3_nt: TGTGCCAGCAGCCAAGTACAGGGTAACACCGGGGAGCTGTTTTTT
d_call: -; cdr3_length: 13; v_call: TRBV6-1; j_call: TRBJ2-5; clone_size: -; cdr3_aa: CASREGIQGLQYF; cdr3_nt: TGTGCCAGCAGGGAAGGTATTCAGGGTCTTCAGTACTTC
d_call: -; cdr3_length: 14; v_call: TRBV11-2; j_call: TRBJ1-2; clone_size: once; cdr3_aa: CASSLGTGSYGYTF; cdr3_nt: TGTGCCAGCAGCTTAGGAACAGGCTCCTATGGCTACACCTTC
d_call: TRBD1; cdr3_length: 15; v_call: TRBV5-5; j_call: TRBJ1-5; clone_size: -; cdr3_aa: CASSKDRTSNQPQHF; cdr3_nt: TGTGCCAGCAGCAAGGACAGGACTAGCAATCAGCCCCAGCATTTT
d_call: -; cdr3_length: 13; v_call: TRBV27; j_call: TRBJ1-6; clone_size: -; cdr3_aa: CASRWQGNSPLHF; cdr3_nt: TGTGCCAGCAGATGGCAGGGTAATTCACCCCTCCACTTT
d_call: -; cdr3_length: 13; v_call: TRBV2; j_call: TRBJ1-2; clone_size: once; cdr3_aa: CASSWTENYGYTF; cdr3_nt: TGTGCCAGCAGTTGGACAGAGAACTATGGCTACACCTTC
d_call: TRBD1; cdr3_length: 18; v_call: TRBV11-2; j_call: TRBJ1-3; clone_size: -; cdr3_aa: CASSQHGGTAFTGNTIYF; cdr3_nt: TGTGCCAGCAGCCAACATGGGGGGACAGCATTTACTGGAAACACCATATATTTT
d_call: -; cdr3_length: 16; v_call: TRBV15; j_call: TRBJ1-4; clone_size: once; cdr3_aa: CATSRDRAGTNEKLFF; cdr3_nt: TGTGCCACCAGCAGAGACCGGGCAGGGACTAATGAAAAACTGTTTTTT
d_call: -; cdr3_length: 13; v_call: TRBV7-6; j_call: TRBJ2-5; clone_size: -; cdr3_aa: CASSHRVVETQYF; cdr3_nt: TGTGCCAGCAGCCACAGGGTGGTCGAGACCCAGTACTTC
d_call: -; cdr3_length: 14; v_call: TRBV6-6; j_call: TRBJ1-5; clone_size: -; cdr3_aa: CASSFSESNQPQHF; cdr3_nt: TGTGCCAGCAGTTTTTCGGAGAGCAATCAGCCCCAGCATTTT
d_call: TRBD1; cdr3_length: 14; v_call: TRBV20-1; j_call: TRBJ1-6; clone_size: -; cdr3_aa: CSASVTGANSPLHF; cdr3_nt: TGCAGTGCTAGTGTAACAGGGGCTAATTCACCCCTCCACTTT
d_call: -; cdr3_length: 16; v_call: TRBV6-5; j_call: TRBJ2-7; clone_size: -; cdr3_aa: CASSYDVAQSSYEQYF; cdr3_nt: TGTGCCAGCAGTTACGATGTAGCGCAAAGCTCCTACGAGCAGTACTTC
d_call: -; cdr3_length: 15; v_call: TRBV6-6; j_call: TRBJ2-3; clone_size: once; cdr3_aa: CASRLRGLLGDTQYF; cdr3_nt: TGTGCCAGCAGGCTCCGGGGACTTTTGGGGGATACGCAGTATTTT
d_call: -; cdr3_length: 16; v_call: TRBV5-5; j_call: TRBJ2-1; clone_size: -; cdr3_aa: CASSTSPGIRYNEQFF; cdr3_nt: TGTGCCAGCAGCACCAGCCCCGGGATACGCTACAATGAGCAGTTCTTC
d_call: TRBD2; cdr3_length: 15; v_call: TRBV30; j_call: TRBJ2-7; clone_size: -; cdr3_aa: CAWSITSGGPYEQYF; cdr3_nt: TGTGCCTGGAGCATAACTAGCGGAGGGCCCTACGAGCAGTACTTC